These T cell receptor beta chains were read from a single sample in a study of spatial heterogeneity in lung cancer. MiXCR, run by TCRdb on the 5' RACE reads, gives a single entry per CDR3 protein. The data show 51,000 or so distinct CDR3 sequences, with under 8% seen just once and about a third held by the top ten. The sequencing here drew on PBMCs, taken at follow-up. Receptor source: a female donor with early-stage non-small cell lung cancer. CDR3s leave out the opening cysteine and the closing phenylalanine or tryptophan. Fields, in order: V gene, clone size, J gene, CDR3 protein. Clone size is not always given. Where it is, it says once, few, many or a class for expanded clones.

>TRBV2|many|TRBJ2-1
ASLGVSAGNEQF
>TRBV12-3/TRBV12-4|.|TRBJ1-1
ASSLPPLGTEAF
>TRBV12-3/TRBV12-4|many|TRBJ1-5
ASSLATGPNQPQH
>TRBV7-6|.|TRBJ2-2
ASSSSPGLAAGELF
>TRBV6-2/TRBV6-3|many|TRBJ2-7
ASSSITREQY
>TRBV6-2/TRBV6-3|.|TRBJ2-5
ASSWDLETQY
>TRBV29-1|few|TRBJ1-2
SVGALYGYT
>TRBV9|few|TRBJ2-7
ASSPLDRSSSYEQY
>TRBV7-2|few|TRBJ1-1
ASSLQGETEAF
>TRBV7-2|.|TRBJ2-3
ASSLGRGSTDTQY
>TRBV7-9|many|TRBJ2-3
ASSLFGTGSTDTQY
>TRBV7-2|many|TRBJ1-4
ASSAHRGSNEKLF
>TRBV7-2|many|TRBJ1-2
ASSLSREGDRHGYT
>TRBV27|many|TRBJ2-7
ASSFSSAGYEQY
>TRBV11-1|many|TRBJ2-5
ASSLEPRGLAEETQY
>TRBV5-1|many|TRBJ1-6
ASSPGQERNSPLH
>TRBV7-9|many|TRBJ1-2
ASSFTAGGDGYT
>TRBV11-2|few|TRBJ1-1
ASSLAREMNTEAF
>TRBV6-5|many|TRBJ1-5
ASRAILDSNQPQH
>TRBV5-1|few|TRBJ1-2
ASSSQTPGGPNYGYT
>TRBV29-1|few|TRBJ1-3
SVDQDRSSGNTIY
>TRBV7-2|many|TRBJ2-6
ASSLPRGANVLT
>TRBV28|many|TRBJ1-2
ASSLGGSRIYGYT
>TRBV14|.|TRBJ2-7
ASSQAKSGISPYEQY
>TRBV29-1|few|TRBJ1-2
SGGQGDYGYT
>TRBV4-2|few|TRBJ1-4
ASSAGGRLNEKLF
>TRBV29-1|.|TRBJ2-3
SVSPGPGLSTDTQY
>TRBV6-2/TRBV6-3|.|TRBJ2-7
ASSYSGHEQC
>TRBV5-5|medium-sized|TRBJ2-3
ATLAGALGADTQY
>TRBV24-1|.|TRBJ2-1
ATAHGGLGPPEQF
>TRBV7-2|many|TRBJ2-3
ASSPYLADTQY
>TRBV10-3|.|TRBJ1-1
AISGQEAGNTEAF